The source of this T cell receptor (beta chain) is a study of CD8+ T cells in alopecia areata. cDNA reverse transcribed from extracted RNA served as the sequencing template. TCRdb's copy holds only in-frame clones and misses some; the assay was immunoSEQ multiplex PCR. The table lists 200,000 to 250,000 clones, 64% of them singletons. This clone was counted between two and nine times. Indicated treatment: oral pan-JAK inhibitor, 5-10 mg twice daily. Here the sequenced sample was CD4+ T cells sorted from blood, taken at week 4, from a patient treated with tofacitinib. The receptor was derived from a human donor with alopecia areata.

Here the CDR3 reads CAAGQGATLMNTEAFF. The CDR3, as DNA: TGTGCGGCGGGACAGGGGGCTACCCTCATGAACACTGAAGCTTTCTTT. The chain combines TRBV30 with TRBJ1-1; 12 nucleotides agree with TRBD1. Germline CDR1 reads GTSNPN; CDR2 reads SVGIG (reference sequence). The CDR3 is made up of 16 amino acids.